These 7 T cell receptor beta chains were all obtained from the same sample, sequenced in a study of T-cell memory formation after mild COVID-19. TCRdb re-analysed the 5' RACE reads in MiXCR, keeping a single row per CDR3 protein. The sample lists 250,000 to 300,000 distinct CDR3 sequences, approximately 19% seen once, with under 30% in the top ten. Material: PBMCs or a T cell subset sorted from them (not recorded which). The receptors derive from a young man who had mild COVID-19 (a few samples of this study predate the infection). Cell type and time point are not known.

A few counts support this clonotype. V usage is TRBV4-3 and J usage is TRBJ1-2; 7 bases are a match to TRBD1. The CDR3 spans 17 residues. Germline V gene lookup returns CDR1 LGHNA and CDR2 YSLEER. V gave up 0 bases and J gave up 1 base; unmatched junction bases: 8. CDR3 nucleotides: TGCGCCAGCAGCCAAGATTTGGGACAGCGTTATAACTATGGCTACACCTTC. It is translated as CASSQDLGQRYNYGYTF.

This clonotype was observed at least ten times. The V call is TRBV20-1, the J call TRBJ2-3; 10 bases fit TRBD2. Germline lookup yields CDR1 DFQATT and CDR2 SNEGSKA (reference sequence). J gave up 1 base and V 6 bases, and 4 bases lay outside the gene matches. The CDR3 has 14 amino acids. CDR3 sequence reads: CSAHGTSGTDTQYF. The CDR3 nucleotides are TGCAGTGCCCACGGGACTAGCGGCACAGATACGCAGTATTTT.

The chain combines TRBV5-1 with TRBJ2-1; D assignment may be TRBD1 or TRBD2 (5 bases each). Trimming stripped 0 bases from V and 3 bases from J, with 10 bases between. This CDR3 is built from 15 residues. The germline gives CDR1 SGHRS, CDR2 YFSETQ. CDR3 amino acids: CASSLEAGSYNEQFF. The CDR3, as DNA: TGCGCCAGCAGCTTGGAGGCAGGGAGCTACAATGAGCAGTTCTTC.

CDR3 protein: CASSFSQGSYNEQFF. CDR3 DNA: TGTGCCAGCAGTTTTTCACAGGGGTCCTACAATGAGCAGTTCTTC. This chain joins TRBV12-3 or TRBV12-4 and TRBJ2-1; 7 bases are a match to TRBD1. This CDR3 is 15 amino acids long. Trimming cost V 3 bases and J 1 base; bases outside gene matches: 3.

This clonotype was detected a few times. This chain joins TRBV5-1 and TRBJ2-1, with 11 bases matching TRBD2. The V segment lost 3 bases and the J segment 2 bases; nucleotides outside the gene matches: 7. CDR3 length: 17 amino acids. CDR1 is SGHRS, CDR2 YFSETQ, per germline. CDR3 coding DNA: TGCGCCAGCAGCTCCTCGGGGGGACTAGCGGCCTACAATGAGCAGTTCTTC. This translates into CASSSSGGLAAYNEQFF.

This clonotype was seen repeatedly, ten times or more. This chain joins TRBV12-3 or TRBV12-4 and TRBJ1-1, with D perhaps matching TRBD1 (6 bases). The ends were cut back, 5 bases at V and 7 bases at J, with 23 bases in the middle. This CDR3 contains 16 residues. The CDR3 region has the DNA TGTGCCAGCAGTCTCAATACAGGGCCCCTAGGTGGTGAAGCTTTCTTT. Residues: CASSLNTGPLGGEAFF.

The gene calls are TRBV5-4 and TRBJ2-7; D unresolved. CDR3 length equals 13 residues. CDR1 SGHNT and CDR2 YYREEE come from the germline V gene (reference sequence). The CDR3 loop reads CASSLVPGGTRGV. CDR3 DNA: TGTGCCAGCAGCTTGGTACCTGGCGGCACCCGAGGAGTC.